The rows below give T cell receptor beta chains drawn from one sample of a study of blood T cell repertoires in COVID-19. Clones were sequenced by immunoSEQ multiplex PCR, and TCRdb holds only the in-frame ones, with some missing. This sample carries about 24,000 clones, approximately 80% of them seen once, and the ten largest clones take approximately 7%. What was sequenced was peripheral blood. The receptors shown here come from a man between 65 and 85 years old with acute or convalescent COVID-19. Each CDR3 is given with its conserved first and last residue. The D gene is left open where the match is weak. A clone size is listed for some rows: how often the clone was seen (once, few, many), or a class if it is expanded.

d_gene	v_gene	abundance	len	j_gene	CDR3nt	CDR3aa
.	TRBV11-2	.	13	TRBJ1-2	TGTGCCAGCAGCTTAGCGGGGGGCAATGGCTACACCTTC	CASSLAGGNGYTF
TRBD2	TRBV19	once	17	TRBJ2-2	TGTGCCAGTAGATCCACGGGAGCGGGAATCAACACCGGGGAGCTGTTTTTT	CASRSTGAGINTGELFF
TRBD2	TRBV6-1	.	14	TRBJ2-1	TGTGCCAGCAGTGACCGACTTAGCGGGGGGCCCCCGTTCTTC	CASSDRLSGGPPFF
.	TRBV19	.	12	TRBJ1-6	TGTGCCAGTAGATTCGGGGGTTCACCCCTCCACTTT	CASRFGGSPLHF
TRBD1	TRBV7-2	.	17	TRBJ2-5	TGTGCCAGCAGCTTAATCGGGTGGGACAGTTCCCAAGAGACCCAGTACTTC	CASSLIGWDSSQETQYF
.	TRBV18	.	14	TRBJ2-1	TGTGCCAGCTCACCTCAGACTGACTACAATGAGCAGTTCTTC	CASSPQTDYNEQFF
TRBD2	TRBV9	.	16	TRBJ2-5	TGTGCCAGCAGCGGACTAGCGGGGGGCGGTAGGGGGACCCAGTACTTC	CASSGLAGGGRGTQYF
.	TRBV6-8	.	11	TRBJ2-7	TGTGCCATCTCCCCATACGGCGAGCAGTACTTC	CAISPYGEQYF
.	TRBV6-1	.	15	TRBJ2-3	TGTGCCAGCAGTGAAAGGGGTAGAAGCACAGATACGCAGTATTTT	CASSERGRSTDTQYF
.	TRBV7-8	.	15	TRBJ2-7	TGTGCCAGCAGCTTAGCTGGGACAATTTCCTACGAGCAGTACTTC	CASSLAGTISYEQYF
.	TRBV30	.	11	TRBJ2-1	TGTGCCTGGAGTGTCACGGGTGAGCAGTTCTTC	CAWSVTGEQFF
TRBD1	TRBV2	.	14	TRBJ2-1	TGTGCCAGCAGCCGGGACAGGGGCTACAATGAGCAGTTCTTC	CASSRDRGYNEQFF
.	TRBV3-1/TRBV3-2	.	13	TRBJ2-3	TGTGCCAGCAGCCACCCCACTGAGGAATCGCAGTATTTT	CASSHPTEESQYF